The entry below gives a single T cell receptor (beta chain) sequence along with its context. Its antigen is as yet unknown. The sample is drawn from a study of OX40 agonist ivuxolimab in advanced cancers. Whole-study context: Patients receiving dose escalation had hepatocellular carcinoma, melanoma, renal cell or head and neck cancer. Allowance was made for prior anti-PD-1, anti-PD-L1 or anti-CTLA-4 therapy, and roughly 40% had some. Participants, roughly 80% male, averaged roughly 55 years of age, ranging from roughly 20 to 85.

Sequenced by immunoSEQ multiplex PCR; TCRdb stores in-frame clones only, minus some. The sample includes about 94,000 clones, 70% to 90% seen only once; the top ten take about 0.28%. The CDR3 runs to 10 residues. Germline V gene lookup returns CDR1 SNHLY and CDR2 FYNNEI. V lost 4 bases and J 5 bases, leaving 2 bases between the germline ends. General study findings and limits: Also showing low normalized T-cell clonal expansion were some of the nonresponders.

This sequence originates from an adult with an advanced solid tumor such as melanoma, head and neck, liver or kidney cancer. Sample: CD4+ or CD8+ T cells sorted from blood, taken in a trial of the OX40 agonist ivuxolimab. The rearrangement links TRBV2 to TRBJ2-5; D gene ambiguous. CDR3 nucleotide sequence: TGTGCCAGCAGTGTGGAGACCCAGTACTTC. This sequence encodes CASSVETQYF.